The 29 T cell receptor beta chains in this list originate from one sample, sequenced in a study of blood T cell repertoires in COVID-19. The method was immunoSEQ multiplex PCR; TCRdb's version includes in-frame clones alone and lacks a portion of them. Among 200,000 to 250,000 clones listed, 80% to 95% were seen once. The sample was peripheral blood. These receptors all come from a man aged 55 to 70 with COVID-19, enrolled during active disease.

Comment on this clone: At the DNA level, this CDR3 is encoded by other sequences in the same sample as well. This chain uses TRBV4-2 with TRBJ1-4, with 10 positions matching TRBD1. V was pared by 0 bases and J by 4 bases, with 2 bases of the junction left unmatched. This CDR3 comprises 16 residues. Germline loops: CDR1 LGHNA, CDR2 YNFKEQ. The CDR3 nucleotides read TGTGCCAGCAGCCAAGATGGGACAGGGGATAATGAAAAACTGTTTTTT. This translates into CASSQDGTGDNEKLFF.

This chain's CDR3 is CASSAAGNTEAFF. The CDR3 region has the DNA TGCGCCAGCAGTGCCGCGGGGAACACTGAAGCTTTCTTT. The chain links TRBV10-1 to TRBJ1-1; no reliable D call. In germline, CDR1 is WNHNN, CDR2 SYGVQD (reference sequence). The CDR3 length is 13 residues. V lost 4 bases, J lost 1 base, and 7 bases lay in between.

This sequence joins TRBV10-3 and TRBJ2-7; 8 bases line up with TRBD1. CDR3 length equals 14 residues. The germline CDR1 and CDR2 sequences are ENHRY and SYGVKD. With V trimmed by 6 bases and J by 2 bases, 6 bases remained unmatched. CDR3 sequence reads: CAIRARTGPYEQYF. As DNA, the CDR3 is TGTGCCATCAGAGCGAGGACAGGGCCCTACGAGCAGTACTTC.

In nucleotides, the CDR3 is TGTGCCAGCAAACAGGAAATGAACACTGAAGCTTTCTTT. Residues: CASKQEMNTEAFF. The chain uses TRBV7-9 and TRBJ1-1; tentatively, D is TRBD1 (5 bases). This CDR3 contains 13 residues. Trimming removed 7 bases at V and 0 bases at J, with 9 bases between. Germline loops: CDR1 SEHNR, CDR2 FQNEAQ (reference sequence).

This chain connects TRBV7-3 to TRBJ2-7; 12 bases line up with TRBD2. J was trimmed by 4 bases and V by 5 bases; bases with no gene match: 9. Germline CDR1 is SGHTA and CDR2 is FQGTGA. There are 16 residues in the CDR3. In nucleotides, the CDR3 is TGTGCCAGCAGCCCTGTGGCTAGCGGGAGGGTATACGAGCAGTACTTC. This gives the protein CASSPVASGRVYEQYF.

The chain recombines TRBV4-3 with TRBJ1-6; D is possibly TRBD1 (6 bases). The germline V gene has CDR1 LGHNA and CDR2 YSLEER. Trimming stripped 3 bases from V and 7 bases from J, with 16 bases between. This CDR3 is 16 amino acids long. This chain's CDR3 is CASSQKQGVVNSPLHF. For the CDR3, the DNA is TGCGCCAGCAGCCAGAAACAGGGAGTTGTGAATTCACCCCTCCACTTT.

DNA of the CDR3: TGCGCCAGCAGCCGTACCGGGACAGGGGATTACGAGCAGTACTTC. Protein product: CASSRTGTGDYEQYF. The J gene is TRBJ2-7, the V gene TRBV5-1; the match to TRBD1 covers 10 bases. CDR1 and CDR2 (germline): SGHRS, YFSETQ. The V and J ends lost 4 bases and 4 bases, in that order; junction bases with no gene match: 8. This CDR3 has 15 amino acids.

The chain joins TRBV10-2 to TRBJ2-3; TRBD2 agrees at 8 bases. CDR1 and CDR2 from the germline V gene are WSHSY and SAAADI. The CDR3 is made up of 15 amino acids. Trimming at V came to 3 bases and at J to 1 base, leaving 3 bases not matched to a gene. The DNA for the CDR3 is TGCGCCAGCAGTGACGGGGGGGCCGGCACAGATACGCAGTATTTT. Residues: CASSDGGAGTDTQYF.

The chain uses TRBV30 and TRBJ1-1, with D perhaps matching TRBD1 (5 bases). Trimming cost V 4 bases and J 7 bases, with 22 bases left between them. Germline V gene lookup returns CDR1 GTSNPN and CDR2 SVGIG (reference sequence). There are 15 residues in the CDR3. Here the CDR3 reads CAWTALGGSRGEAFF. CDR3 nucleotide sequence: TGTGCCTGGACAGCGCTTGGGGGGAGTCGGGGTGAAGCTTTCTTT.

The V gene is TRBV20-1, the J gene TRBJ2-1, with TRBD1 as a possible D gene (6 bases). The germline CDR1 and CDR2 sequences are DFQATT and SNEGSKA (reference sequence). The CDR3 is 14 residues long. The ends were cut back, 3 bases at V and 5 bases at J, with 14 bases in the middle. The CDR3 reads CSASGRGYHNEQFF. DNA of the CDR3: TGCAGTGCTAGTGGAAGGGGGTATCACAATGAGCAGTTCTTC.

In this sample, this clone turned up once. V usage is TRBV7-8 and J usage is TRBJ1-4; no clear D. With 3 bases removed from V and 5 bases from J, the gap between germline ends came to 10 bases. The CDR3 is made up of 14 amino acids. Per germline, CDR1 SGHVS and CDR2 FQNEAQ. The chain's CDR3 is CASSFALTNEKLFF. CDR3 DNA sequence: TGTGCCAGCAGCTTCGCCCTGACAAATGAAAAACTGTTTTTT.

The chain uses TRBV10-1 and TRBJ1-2; a weak D match, TRBD1 (5 bases). The CDR3 extends over 13 amino acids. From germline, CDR1 is WNHNN and CDR2 SYGVQD (reference sequence). V lost 6 bases to trimming and J lost 7 bases, with 15 bases between them. CDR3 DNA: TGCGCCAGCAGCCTGGTGGGGCAGGGTGGCTACACCTTC. As protein: CASSLVGQGGYTF.

J is TRBJ1-4 and V is TRBV5-4, with 7 bases lining up with TRBD1. V dropped 7 bases and J dropped 2; count of bases not matched to a gene: 5. Germline V CDR1 and CDR2: SGHNT, YYREEE (reference sequence). This CDR3 region has 14 residues. The CDR3 sequence: CASSQTGTNEKLFF. Here the CDR3 DNA reads TGTGCCAGCTCCCAGACAGGGACTAATGAAAAACTGTTTTTT.

V usage is TRBV18 and J usage is TRBJ1-3, with TRBD1 matching over 8 bases. The CDR3 sequence is 15 residues long. V trimming: 3 bases; J trimming: 4 bases; junction bases outside the gene matches: 5. Germline values: CDR1 KGHSH, CDR2 LQKENI. The CDR3 here is CASSPQQGDGNTIYF. CDR3 DNA sequence: TGTGCCAGCTCACCCCAACAGGGGGACGGAAACACCATATATTTT.

V and J are TRBV3-1 (or the pseudogene TRBV3-2) and TRBJ1-4; D perhaps matches TRBD1 (5 bases). The germline gives CDR1 LGHDT, CDR2 YNNKEL (reference sequence). V dropped 4 bases and J dropped 5 bases, with 14 bases sitting between them. This CDR3 contains 15 residues. The CDR3 coding sequence is TGTGCCAGCAGCCTAAAAGCTTCAGGGAATGAAAAACTGTTTTTT. Residues: CASSLKASGNEKLFF.

This chain links TRBV11-2 with TRBJ2-7; D is perhaps TRBD2 (6 bases). Between the trimmed V and J ends, which lost 6 bases and 4 bases, there was a span of 16 bases. This CDR3 is 14 amino acids long. Germline V gene sequence: CDR1 SGHAT, CDR2 FQNNGV. This CDR3 reads CASRPGTSVYEQYF. Written as DNA, the CDR3 is TGTGCCAGCAGGCCCGGGACTTCCGTATACGAGCAGTACTTC.

The gene calls are TRBV6-5 and TRBJ2-7, with D perhaps matching TRBD1 (5 bases). This CDR3 is built from 14 residues. Germline V gene data show CDR1 as MNHEY and CDR2 as SVGAGI. Trimming cost V 6 bases and J 2 bases, with 14 bases left between them. As DNA, the CDR3 is TGTGCCAGCAGCCCACGACAGAGAACCTACGAGCAGTACTTC. Protein sequence: CASSPRQRTYEQYF.

The chain couples TRBV7-9 to TRBJ1-3; D is uncertain. CDR1 is SEHNR, CDR2 FQNEAQ, per germline (reference sequence). This CDR3 is 14 amino acids long. The V end was cut by 4 bases, the J end by 0 bases, with 7 bases between. CDR3 in amino acids: CASSSEISGNTIYF. CDR3 bases: TGTGCCAGCAGCTCTGAGATCTCTGGAAACACCATATATTTT.

The rearrangement uses TRBV13 and TRBJ2-7, with a possible D match to TRBD2 (5 bases). The CDR3 length is 15 residues. Germline lookup yields CDR1 PRHDT and CDR2 FYEKMQ (reference sequence). Trimming pared 4 bases from V and 1 base from J, leaving 14 bases between. The CDR3 DNA reads as TGTGCCAGCAGCTCTGCGTTCGGGGAATCCTACGAGCAGTACTTC. It encodes CASSSAFGESYEQYF.

The chain links TRBV7-9 to TRBJ1-2; TRBD1 agrees at 8 bases. The ends lost 2 bases at V and 2 bases at J; junction bases unmatched: 10. The germline V gene has CDR1 SEHNR and CDR2 FQNEAQ (reference sequence). The CDR3 contains 17 residues. CDR3 sequence (DNA): TGTGCCAGCAGCTTATTCGGGACAGGCCTCACCAACTATGGCTACACCTTC. Its translation: CASSLFGTGLTNYGYTF.

The V gene is TRBV7-8, the J gene TRBJ2-1; 16 bases map to TRBD2. Trimming took 5 bases from V and 7 from J; bases not matched to a gene: 8. CDR3 length equals 17 residues. Germline values: CDR1 SGHVS, CDR2 FQNEAQ. The chain's CDR3 is CASSALGTSGGGNEQFF. DNA for the CDR3: TGTGCCAGCAGCGCCCTAGGGACTAGCGGGGGGGGAAATGAGCAGTTCTTC.

A note on this clone: The same CDR3 also results from other DNA sequences found in this sample. This chain joins TRBV19 and TRBJ2-7; 13 nucleotides line up with TRBD2. This CDR3 has 14 residues. CDR1 and CDR2 (germline): LNHDA, SQIVND (reference sequence). Losses at the gene ends were 6 bases for V and 3 bases for J; bases not matched to a gene: 2. In DNA form, the CDR3 reads TGTGCCAGTAGCCGGACTAGCGGGGGCTACGAGCAGTACTTC. This encodes CASSRTSGGYEQYF. Together with reference TRBV19 and TRBJ2-7, the CDR3 gives the full variable domain: DGGITQSPKYLFRKEGQNVTLSCEQNLNHDAMYWYRQDPGQGLRLIYYSQIVNDFQKGDIAEGYSVSREKKESFPLTVTSAQKNPTAFYLCASSRTSGGYEQYFGPGTRLTVT.

The gene calls are TRBV2 and TRBJ2-1; TRBD2 matches 15 bases. The germline CDR1 and CDR2 sequences are SNHLY and FYNNEI. Germline trimming cut 5 bases from V and 9 bases from J; bases unmatched to any gene: 5. This CDR3 has 15 amino acids. The CDR3 DNA follows: TGTGCCAGCAGTCGGACTAGCGGGAGGGCGAGTGAGCAGTTCTTC. As protein: CASSRTSGRASEQFF. Full variable domain (remainder filled in from reference TRBV2 and TRBJ2-1): EPEVTQTPSHQVTQMGQEVILRCVPISNHLYFYWYRQILGQKVEFLVSFYNNEISEKSEIFDDQFSVERPDGSNFTLKIRSTKLEDSAMYFCASSRTSGRASEQFFGPGTRLTVL.

V usage is TRBV15 and J usage is TRBJ1-5, with D hard to call. In germline, CDR1 is LNHNV, CDR2 YYDKDF (reference sequence). The V end lost 0 bases, the J end lost 7 bases, and 13 bases lay between the germline ends. The CDR3 loop spans 15 amino acids. CDR3 DNA: TGTGCCACCAGCAGAGAACGGGCAGGAGGGCAGCCCCAGCATTTT. Its protein product is CATSRERAGGQPQHF.

The chain uses TRBV19 and TRBJ2-1; 7 bases map to TRBD2. CDR1 and CDR2 from the germline V gene are LNHDA and SQIVND (reference sequence). The ends lost 2 bases at V and 6 bases at J; junction bases unmatched: 1. The CDR3 contains 13 residues. CDR3 in amino acids: CASSIREVNEQFF. CDR3 sequence (DNA): TGTGCCAGTAGTATACGGGAGGTCAATGAGCAGTTCTTC.

This rearrangement joins TRBV7-2 to TRBJ2-7, with TRBD1 as a possible D gene (6 bases). The CDR3 length is 13 residues. Germline CDR1 is SGHTA and CDR2 is FQGNSA. Trimming left V 6 bases short and J 3 bases short, with 12 bases between. The CDR3 loop is CASSLRGIYEQYF. DNA of the CDR3: TGTGCCAGCAGTCTCAGGGGCATCTACGAGCAGTACTTC. The variable domain in full, completed from reference TRBV7-2 and TRBJ2-7, reads GAGVSQSPSNKVTEKGKDVELRCDPISGHTALYWYRQSLGQGLEFLIYFQGNSAPDKSGLPSDRFSAERTGGSVSTLTIQRTQQEDSAVYLCASSLRGIYEQYFGPGTRLTVT.

This rearrangement joins TRBV19 to TRBJ2-7, with D possibly matching TRBD2 (6 bases). V was clipped by 5 bases and J by 1 base, with 12 bases between them. The germline V gene has CDR1 LNHDA and CDR2 SQIVND (reference sequence). This CDR3 is 14 amino acids long. In DNA form, the CDR3 reads TGTGCCAGTAGTGGGCGGGATCGATCCTACGAGCAGTACTTC. Its translation: CASSGRDRSYEQYF.

The table lists this clone with a count of one. The rearrangement uses TRBV11-3 and TRBJ2-1; D unresolved. CDR3 length equals 14 residues. The V end was cut by 1 base, the J end by 11 bases, with 15 bases between. Per germline, CDR1 SGHNT and CDR2 YENEEA. The CDR3 DNA sequence: TGTGCCAGCAGCTTAGGCTCCGCGAGTGAGAAGCAGTTCTTC. Its protein is CASSLGSASEKQFF.

The rearrangement uses TRBV5-1 and TRBJ2-7; 7 nucleotides line up with TRBD1. Trimming at V came to 7 bases and at J to 3 bases, leaving 16 bases not matched to a gene. Germline V gene sequence: CDR1 SGHRS, CDR2 YFSETQ. CDR3 size: 16 residues. CDR3 in amino acids: CASLGQDNKNGYEQYF. The CDR3 nucleotides are TGCGCCAGCCTTGGACAGGACAACAAGAACGGCTACGAGCAGTACTTC.